The T cell receptor beta chain under discussion was sequenced for a study of cytomegalovirus exposure and HLA in healthy donors. General observations from the study: The Asian-associated ancestry cluster reportedly had fewer N-insertions than the roughly 720-donor mean in a later analysis. Under in vitro conditions, a few CMV-associated chains were confirmed as specific for CMV antigens. What was likely a sequencing artifact was a cluster of highly shared sequence variants. Later examination showed HLA-associated TCR beta chains had greater clonal expansion than equally common others.

60 Vbeta and 13 Jbeta primers were used in PCR. Sequenced by immunoSEQ multiplex PCR; TCRdb stores in-frame clones only, minus some. The sample lists 100,000 to 120,000 clones; 60% to 85% were seen once. Per germline, CDR1 SGHAT and CDR2 FQNNGV. The CDR3 covers 17 residues. To note about this clone: Antigen: not known.

The J gene is TRBJ2-5, the V gene TRBV11-2; weak D call: TRBD2 (7 bases). TRBJ2-7 explains the end of the DNA better; the J call may be wrong. Sequencing was carried out using PBMCs. The sequence was obtained from a middle-aged woman in good health and CMV-seropositive. CDR3 in amino acids: CASSSPRGGITSYEQYF. As DNA, the CDR3 is TGTGCCAGCAGCTCCCCGAGGGGGGGGATTACCTCCTACGAGCAGTACTTC.